Following are 11 T cell receptor beta chains from one sample sequenced in a study of blood T cell repertoires in COVID-19. Clones were read by immunoSEQ multiplex PCR, and TCRdb kept only the in-frame ones, dropping some. This table has around 140,000 clones, roughly 80% appearing once. Sequenced: peripheral blood. The source is a man aged 55-75 years with acute or convalescent COVID-19.

V gene TRBV7-3 combines with J gene TRBJ2-1; D might be TRBD1 (6 bases). The CDR3 covers 16 residues. Per germline, CDR1 SGHTA and CDR2 FQGTGA. Trimming pared 5 bases from V and 0 bases from J, leaving 14 bases between. This CDR3 is CASSPGVSSSYNEQFF. The CDR3 coding sequence is TGTGCCAGCAGCCCAGGGGTCTCCAGCTCCTACAATGAGCAGTTCTTC.

This sequence joins TRBV12-5 and TRBJ2-5; D is unresolved. Trimming pared 1 base from V and 1 base from J, leaving 7 bases between. This CDR3 has 14 residues. Per germline, CDR1 LGHNT and CDR2 FRNRAP. CDR3 residues: CASGLGHSQETQYF. The CDR3, as DNA: TGTGCTAGTGGTTTGGGTCATTCCCAAGAGACCCAGTACTTC.

CDR3 sequence (DNA): TGTGCCAGTAGCTGGACTAGCGGGGGAAATGAGCAGTTCTTC. Protein sequence: CASSWTSGGNEQFF. V usage is TRBV19 and J usage is TRBJ2-1, with TRBD2 matching 13 bases. With 6 bases clipped from V and 7 bases from J, the junction kept 3 bases outside the gene matches. Germline V gene data show CDR1 as LNHDA and CDR2 as SQIVND (reference sequence). This CDR3 region has 14 residues.

This clone was detected once. The chain joins TRBV3-1 (or the pseudogene TRBV3-2) to TRBJ2-1; 10 positions agree with TRBD2. Trimming at V came to 1 base and at J to 7 bases, leaving 7 bases not matched to a gene. The germline CDR1 and CDR2 sequences are LGHDT and YNNKEL (reference sequence). The CDR3 runs 16 residues. The CDR3 sequence is CASSQGLAGVGNEQFF. The CDR3 bases are TGTGCCAGCAGCCAAGGGCTAGCGGGAGTTGGTAATGAGCAGTTCTTC.

This clone turned up a few times. The chain employs TRBV5-4 and TRBJ2-7, with 8 bases identical to TRBD1. Germline CDR1 reads SGHNT; CDR2 reads YYREEE (reference sequence). The junction had 7 bases not matched to a gene; V was cut back by 5 bases and J by 3 bases. The CDR3 loop spans 14 amino acids. This chain's CDR3 is CASSMGQENYEQYF. The CDR3 nucleotides read TGTGCCAGCAGTATGGGACAGGAGAACTACGAGCAGTACTTC.

This clone was seen a few times. J is TRBJ1-6 and V is TRBV27, with D tentatively TRBD1 (6 bases). V shed 0 bases and J shed 0 bases, with 15 bases lying between them. Germline CDR1 MNHEY, CDR2 SMNVEV (reference sequence). CDR3 length: 19 residues. The CDR3: CASSLSGTPGRSYNSPLHF. The DNA for the CDR3 is TGTGCCAGCAGTTTATCCGGGACACCCGGCCGCTCCTATAATTCACCCCTCCACTTT.

The chain joins TRBV9 to TRBJ1-1; 8 positions match TRBD1. The CDR3 consists of 17 residues. Trimming took 0 bases from V and 3 from J; bases not matched to a gene: 10. CDR1 is SGDLS, CDR2 YYNGEE, per germline. CDR3 amino acids: CASSVAGQGAGDTEAFF. The DNA of the CDR3 is TGTGCCAGCAGCGTAGCTGGGCAGGGGGCAGGCGACACTGAAGCTTTCTTT.

V gene TRBV29-1 combines with J gene TRBJ2-7; weak D call: TRBD2 (6 bases). Trimming shortened V by 1 base and J by 3 bases, and 7 bases separated the two germline ends. CDR1 is SQVTM, CDR2 ANQGSEA, per germline. The CDR3 covers 12 residues. CDR3 sequence reads: CSVEVEGYEQYF. Here the CDR3 DNA reads TGCAGCGTTGAAGTGGAGGGCTACGAGCAGTACTTC.

The chain carries TRBV5-1 and TRBJ2-5; D perhaps matches TRBD2 (5 bases). CDR3 length: 13 amino acids. V lost 4 bases and J 0 bases, leaving 7 bases between the germline ends. Germline assignment: CDR1 SGHRS and CDR2 YFSETQ. CDR3: CASSRDYQETQYF. CDR3 DNA: TGCGCCAGCAGCCGGGATTACCAAGAGACCCAGTACTTC.

J is TRBJ1-1 and V is TRBV5-4, with 9 bases identical to TRBD1. The junction had 2 bases not matched to a gene; V was cut back by 4 bases and J by 1 base. The CDR3 sequence is 14 residues long. In germline, CDR1 is SGHNT, CDR2 YYREEE (reference sequence). The CDR3 loop reads CASSPGQGNTEAFF. CDR3 in DNA: TGTGCCAGCAGCCCGGGACAGGGGAACACTGAAGCTTTCTTT.

A single count supports this clone. The chain recombines TRBV19 with TRBJ2-6; 8 bases match TRBD1. Germline assignment: CDR1 LNHDA and CDR2 SQIVND (reference sequence). The junction had 7 bases not matched to a gene; V was cut back by 2 bases and J by 1 base. The CDR3 loop spans 18 amino acids. The CDR3 sequence is CASSITRQGLSGANVLTF. The CDR3 DNA reads as TGTGCCAGTAGTATAACCAGACAGGGGCTGTCTGGGGCCAACGTCCTGACTTTC.